The T cell receptor (beta chain) described here comes from a study of blood T cell repertoires in COVID-19. The CDR3 is made up of 14 amino acids. V was clipped by 5 bases and J by 6 bases; unmatched bases: 5. The V gene's germline CDR1 is MNHEY and CDR2 SMNVEV (reference sequence). Repertoires were generated with immunoSEQ multiplex PCR, while TCRdb's copy carries only in-frame clones and drops some. The profile shows some 150,000 clones, around 81% of them singletons. The chain carries TRBV27 and TRBJ2-7, with TRBD1 matching 12 bases. The sample consisted of peripheral blood. This TCR derives from a woman between 45 and 60 years old with acute or convalescent COVID-19. CDR3 sequence reads: CASSPGTGGVEQYF. The CDR3 DNA reads TGTGCCAGCAGTCCGGGGACAGGGGGCGTCGAGCAGTACTTC.